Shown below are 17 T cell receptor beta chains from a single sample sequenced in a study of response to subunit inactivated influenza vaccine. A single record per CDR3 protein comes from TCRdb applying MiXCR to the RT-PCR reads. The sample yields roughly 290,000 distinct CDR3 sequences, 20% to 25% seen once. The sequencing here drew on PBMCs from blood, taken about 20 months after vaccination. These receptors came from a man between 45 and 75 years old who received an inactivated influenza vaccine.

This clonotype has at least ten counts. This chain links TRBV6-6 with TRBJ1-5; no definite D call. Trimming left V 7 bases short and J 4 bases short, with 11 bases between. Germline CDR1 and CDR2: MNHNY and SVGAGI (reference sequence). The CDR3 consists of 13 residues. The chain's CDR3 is CASNGRMNQPQHF. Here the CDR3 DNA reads TGTGCCAGCAACGGACGGATGAATCAGCCCCAGCATTTT.

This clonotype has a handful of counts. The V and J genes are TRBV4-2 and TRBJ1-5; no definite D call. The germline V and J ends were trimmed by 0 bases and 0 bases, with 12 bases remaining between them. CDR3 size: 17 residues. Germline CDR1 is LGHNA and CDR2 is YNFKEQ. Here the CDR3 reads CASSQDLWRNSNQPQHF. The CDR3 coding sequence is TGTGCCAGCAGCCAAGATCTTTGGAGAAATAGCAATCAGCCCCAGCATTTT.

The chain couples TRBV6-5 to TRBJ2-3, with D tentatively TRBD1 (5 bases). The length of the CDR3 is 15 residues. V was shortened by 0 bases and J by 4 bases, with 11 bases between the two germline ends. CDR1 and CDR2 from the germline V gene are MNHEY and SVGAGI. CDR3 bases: TGTGCCAGCAGTTACTCTCCGCAGGGCGCAGATACGCAGTATTTT. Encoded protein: CASSYSPQGADTQYF.

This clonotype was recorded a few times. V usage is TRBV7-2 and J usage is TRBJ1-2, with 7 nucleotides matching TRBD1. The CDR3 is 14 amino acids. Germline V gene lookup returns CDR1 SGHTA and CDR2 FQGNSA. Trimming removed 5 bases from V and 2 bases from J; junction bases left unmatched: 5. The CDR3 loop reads CASSPRGQNYGYTF. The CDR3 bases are TGTGCCAGCAGCCCGAGGGGACAGAACTATGGCTACACCTTC.

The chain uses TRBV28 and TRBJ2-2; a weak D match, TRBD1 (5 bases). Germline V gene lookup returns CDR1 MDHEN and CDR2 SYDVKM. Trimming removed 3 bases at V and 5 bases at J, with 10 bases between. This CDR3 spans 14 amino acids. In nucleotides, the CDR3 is TGTGCCAGCAGTTTGGCCAGGGTAACCGGGGAGCTGTTTTTT. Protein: CASSLARVTGELFF.

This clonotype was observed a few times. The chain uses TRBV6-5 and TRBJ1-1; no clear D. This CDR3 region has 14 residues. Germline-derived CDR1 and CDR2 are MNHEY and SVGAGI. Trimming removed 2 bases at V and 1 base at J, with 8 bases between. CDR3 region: CASSYENRNTEAFF. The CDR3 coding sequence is TGTGCCAGCAGTTACGAAAACAGGAACACTGAAGCTTTCTTT.

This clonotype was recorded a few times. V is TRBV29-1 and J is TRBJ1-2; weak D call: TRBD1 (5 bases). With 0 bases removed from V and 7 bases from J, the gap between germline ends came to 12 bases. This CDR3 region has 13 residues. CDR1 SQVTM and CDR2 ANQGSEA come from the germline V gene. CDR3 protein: CSVEEEGARGYTF. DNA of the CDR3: TGCAGCGTTGAAGAAGAAGGGGCGCGTGGCTACACCTTC. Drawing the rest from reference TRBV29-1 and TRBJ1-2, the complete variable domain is SAVISQKPSRDICQRGTSLTIQCQVDSQVTMMFWYRQQPGQSLTLIATANQGSEATYESGFVIDKFPISRPNLTFSTLTVSNMSPEDSSIYLCSVEEEGARGYTFGSGTRLTVV.

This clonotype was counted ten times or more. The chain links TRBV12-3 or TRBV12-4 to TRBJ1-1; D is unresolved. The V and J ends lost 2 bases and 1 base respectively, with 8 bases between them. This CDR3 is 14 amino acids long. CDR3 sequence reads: CASSLSAGNTEAFF. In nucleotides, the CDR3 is TGTGCCAGCAGTTTATCGGCAGGGAACACTGAAGCTTTCTTT.

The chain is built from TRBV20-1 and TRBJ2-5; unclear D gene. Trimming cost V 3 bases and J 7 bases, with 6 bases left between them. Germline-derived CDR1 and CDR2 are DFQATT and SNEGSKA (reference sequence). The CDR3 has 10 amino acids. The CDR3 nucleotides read TGCAGTGCTAGTAAAGGGACCCAGTACTTC. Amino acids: CSASKGTQYF.

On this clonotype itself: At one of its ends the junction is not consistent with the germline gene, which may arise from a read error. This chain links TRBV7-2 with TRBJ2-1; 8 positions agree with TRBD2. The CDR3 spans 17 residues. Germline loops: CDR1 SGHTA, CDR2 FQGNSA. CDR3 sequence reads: CASTLPQGLAGYDEQFF. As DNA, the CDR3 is TGTGCCAGCACCTTACCCCAGGGGCTAGCGGGTTACGATGAGCAGTTCTTC.

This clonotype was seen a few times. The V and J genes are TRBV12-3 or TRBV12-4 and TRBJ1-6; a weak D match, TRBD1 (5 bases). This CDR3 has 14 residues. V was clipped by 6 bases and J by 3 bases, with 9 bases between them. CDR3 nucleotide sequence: TGTGCCAGCAGCCCCCAGGGCTATAATTCACCCCTCCACTTT. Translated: CASSPQGYNSPLHF.

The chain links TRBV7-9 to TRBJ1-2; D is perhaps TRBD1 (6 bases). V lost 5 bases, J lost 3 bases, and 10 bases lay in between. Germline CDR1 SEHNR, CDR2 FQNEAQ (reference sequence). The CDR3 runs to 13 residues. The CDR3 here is CASSITGYYGYTF. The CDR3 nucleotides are TGTGCCAGCAGCATTACAGGGTACTATGGCTACACCTTC.

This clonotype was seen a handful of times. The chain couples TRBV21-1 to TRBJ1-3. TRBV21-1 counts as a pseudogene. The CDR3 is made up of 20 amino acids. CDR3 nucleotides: TGTGCCAGCAGCAATGGAGGACGGGCCCGATGCAGTTTGCGAGGAAACACCATATATTTT. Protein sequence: CASSNGGRARCSLRGNTIYF.

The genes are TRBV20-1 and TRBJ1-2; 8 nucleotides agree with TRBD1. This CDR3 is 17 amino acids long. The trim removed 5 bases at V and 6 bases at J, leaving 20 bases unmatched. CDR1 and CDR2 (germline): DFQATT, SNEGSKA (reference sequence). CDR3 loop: CSAPSLRTGSWLDGYTF. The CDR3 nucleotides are TGCAGTGCTCCCTCCTTGCGGACAGGGTCGTGGCTCGATGGCTACACCTTC.

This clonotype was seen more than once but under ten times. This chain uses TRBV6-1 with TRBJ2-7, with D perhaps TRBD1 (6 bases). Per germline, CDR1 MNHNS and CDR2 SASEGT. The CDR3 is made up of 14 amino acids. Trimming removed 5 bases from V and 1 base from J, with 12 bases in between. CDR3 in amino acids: CASSPPTGSYEQYF. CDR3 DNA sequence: TGTGCCAGCAGTCCGCCCACAGGGTCCTACGAGCAGTACTTC.

CDR3 nucleotides: TGCAGCGCCAGTAGGGGGTATTCTAATGAAAAACTGTTTTTT. Translated, it gives CSASRGYSNEKLFF. The chain has TRBV29-1 and TRBJ1-4, with TRBD1 as a possible D gene (6 bases). Trimming cost V 7 bases and J 3 bases, with 15 bases left between them. The CDR3 has 14 residues. Germline V gene sequence: CDR1 SQVTM, CDR2 ANQGSEA.

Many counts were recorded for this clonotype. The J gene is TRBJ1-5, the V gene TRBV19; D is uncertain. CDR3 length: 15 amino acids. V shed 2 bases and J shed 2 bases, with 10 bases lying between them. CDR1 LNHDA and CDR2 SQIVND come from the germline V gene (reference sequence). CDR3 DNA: TGTGCCAGTAGTATACAATCGGCAGGCAATCAGCCCCAGCATTTT. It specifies CASSIQSAGNQPQHF.